One and the same sample provided the 11 T cell receptor beta chains below, sequenced in a study of T-cell memory formation after mild COVID-19. TCRdb redid the calling of the 5' RACE reads with MiXCR, one entry per CDR3 protein. The profile shows 280,000 or so distinct CDR3 sequences, 18% of them singletons. Specimen: PBMCs or a T cell subset sorted from them (not recorded which). Receptors were obtained from a young man who had mild COVID-19 (a few samples of this study predate the infection). Cell type and time point are not known.

The chain joins TRBV5-5 to TRBJ2-5; TRBD2 is a possible D gene (6 bases). Deletions cut 4 bases from V and 2 bases from J, with 15 bases between. Germline CDR1 is SGHKS and CDR2 is YYEKEE (reference sequence). There are 15 residues in the CDR3. CDR3 protein: CASSQEGYRQETQYF. The CDR3, as DNA: TGTGCCAGCAGCCAGGAGGGCTACCGTCAAGAGACCCAGTACTTC.

The chain joins TRBV7-8 to TRBJ2-1; 10 nucleotides align to TRBD1. The CDR3 length is 15 residues. CDR1 is SGHVS, CDR2 FQNEAQ, per germline. V shed 2 bases and J 12 bases; nucleotides not matched to a gene: 10. The CDR3 sequence: CASSLSGTGVLWQFF. CDR3 sequence (DNA): TGTGCCAGCAGCTTATCCGGGACAGGGGTGTTATGGCAGTTCTTC.

The rearrangement joins TRBV5-1 to TRBJ1-2, with 7 bases aligning to TRBD1. The V gene end was trimmed by 6 bases and the J gene end by 4 bases; junction bases not matched to a gene: 12. The length of the CDR3 is 15 residues. The germline CDR1 and CDR2 sequences are SGHRS and YFSETQ. For the CDR3, the DNA is TGCGCCAGCAAAAAAACCGGGACAGACATCTATGGCTACACCTTC. Protein sequence: CASKKTGTDIYGYTF.

This clonotype was found a few times. The rearrangement uses TRBV7-6 and TRBJ2-1; tentative D call: TRBD2 (7 bases). CDR3 size: 16 residues. Germline assignment: CDR1 SGHVS and CDR2 FNYEAQ. V was clipped by 2 bases and J by 6 bases, with 17 bases between them. The CDR3 protein is CASSLRGASGSNEQFF. CDR3 nucleotides: TGTGCCAGCAGCTTAAGGGGGGCTAGCGGCAGCAATGAGCAGTTCTTC.

This chain links TRBV9 with TRBJ2-1, with TRBD1 matching 7 bases. The CDR3 is 16 amino acids. Germline CDR1 reads SGDLS; CDR2 reads YYNGEE. V lost 1 base, J lost 6 bases, and 10 bases stayed unmatched. In nucleotides, the CDR3 is TGTGCCAGCAGCGTATCGCCTGGACAGGATGTCAATGAGCAGTTCTTC. Protein: CASSVSPGQDVNEQFF.

A few counts support this clonotype. The V and J genes are TRBV4-2 and TRBJ2-7, with 7 positions matching TRBD2. Germline V gene sequence: CDR1 LGHNA, CDR2 YNFKEQ. The CDR3 spans 15 residues. Trimming cost V 0 bases and J 4 bases; bases outside gene matches: 6. The CDR3 protein is CASSQDLPSGYEQYF. In nucleotides, the CDR3 is TGTGCCAGCAGCCAAGATTTACCTAGCGGTTACGAGCAGTACTTC.

This clonotype came up a few times. The chain carries TRBV4-3 and TRBJ1-1; tentative D call: TRBD1 (6 bases). The CDR3 length is 14 residues. With 1 base removed from V and 7 bases from J, the gap between germline ends came to 13 bases. Per germline, CDR1 LGHNA and CDR2 YSLEER. CDR3 sequence reads: CASSQGGGQLEAFF. The CDR3 bases are TGCGCCAGCAGCCAAGGCGGCGGACAGCTTGAAGCTTTCTTT.

The chain employs TRBV10-3 and TRBJ2-3; unclear D gene. The V end was cut by 10 bases, the J end by 4 bases, with 15 bases between. CDR3 length equals 13 residues. Looked up from germline, CDR1 is ENHRY and CDR2 is SYGVKD. CDR3 sequence: CATRGANSDTQYF. As DNA, the CDR3 is TGTGCCACCAGAGGAGCGAATTCAGATACGCAGTATTTT.

The V gene is TRBV7-8, the J gene TRBJ2-7; 10 bases align to TRBD1. The CDR3 consists of 14 residues. Germline CDR1 is SGHVS and CDR2 is FQNEAQ. The junction had 4 bases not matched to a gene; V was cut back by 5 bases and J by 3 bases. CDR3 protein: CASSRGDRGYEQYV. The CDR3 coding sequence is TGTGCCAGCAGCCGGGGGGACAGGGGCTACGAGCAGTACGTC.

This clonotype was seen a handful of times. The V call is TRBV2, the J call TRBJ2-7; TRBD1 aligns across 9 bases. Trimming at V came to 6 bases and at J to 3 bases, leaving 9 bases not matched to a gene. The CDR3 totals 15 residues. The V gene's germline CDR1 is SNHLY and CDR2 FYNNEI. The CDR3 loop reads CASRPDRGNHYEQYV. The CDR3 coding sequence is TGTGCCAGCAGACCAGACAGGGGGAATCACTACGAGCAGTACGTC.

In this sample, this clonotype turned up many times. The rearrangement uses TRBV5-4 and TRBJ2-6; D is unresolved. Germline V gene data show CDR1 as SGHNT and CDR2 as YYREEE (reference sequence). Trimming removed 4 bases from V and 4 bases from J, with 9 bases in between. The CDR3 has 14 residues. This chain's CDR3 is CASSAGPGANVLTF. The CDR3 nucleotides read TGTGCCAGCAGCGCCGGTCCCGGGGCCAACGTCCTGACTTTC.